This T cell receptor beta chain was obtained from a study of cytomegalovirus exposure and HLA in healthy donors. A multiplex PCR was run with 60 Vbeta primers and 13 Jbeta primers. Generated by immunoSEQ multiplex PCR, the TCRdb table keeps only in-frame clones and is missing some. The table includes some 100,000 clones, roughly 76% detected once. J was trimmed by 6 bases and V by 4 bases; bases with no gene match: 2. The CDR3 is 12 residues long. Germline CDR1 reads GTSNPN; CDR2 reads SVGIG (reference sequence). The TCR sequence derives from a woman aged 40 to 55 in good health and CMV-seropositive. The V gene is TRBV30, the J gene TRBJ1-2; 10 bases map to TRBD1. The sample consisted of PBMCs. The CDR3, as DNA: TGTGCCTGGATAGGACAGGGGGATGGCTACACCTTC. It encodes CAWIGQGDGYTF. The full variable domain, with the rest looked up from reference TRBV30 and TRBJ1-2, is SQTIHQWPATLVQPVGSPLSLECTVEGTSNPNLYWYRQAAGRGLQLLFYSVGIGQISSEVPQNLSASRPQDRQFILSSKKLLLSDSGFYLCAWIGQGDGYTFGSGTRLTVV.